One and the same sample provided the 30 T cell receptor beta chains below, sequenced in a study of human T cells and chemical hapten exposure. TCRdb itself ran the RACE reads through MiXCR, one entry per CDR3 protein. The table records roughly 200,000 distinct CDR3 sequences, 20% to 25% of them present only once. Time point meaning: patch test 3, about 24 weeks after DPC sensitization. The treatment here: therapeutic diphenylcyclopropenone sensitization with weekly scalp DPC. This specimen was whole blood, taken in connection with sensitization to the hapten diphenylcyclopropenone (DPC). The receptors shown here come from a woman aged 35 to 49 with alopecia areata. Some clones in this sample may be carry-over from other donors' samples.

This clonotype appeared a few times. The chain recombines TRBV28 with TRBJ2-7; TRBD1 matches 10 bases. Germline CDR1 reads MDHEN; CDR2 reads SYDVKM. V lost 3 bases, J lost 5 bases, and 4 bases stayed unmatched. The CDR3 is made up of 14 amino acids. CDR3 loop: CASSLGQGIDEQYF. Here the CDR3 DNA reads TGTGCCAGCAGTTTGGGACAGGGGATAGACGAGCAGTACTTC.

The chain has TRBV7-9 and TRBJ2-2; no clear D. This CDR3 spans 13 amino acids. CDR1 and CDR2 (germline): SEHNR, FQNEAQ (reference sequence). V dropped 2 bases and J dropped 3 bases, with 4 bases sitting between them. In DNA, the CDR3 is TGTGCCAGCAGCTTAATGTACACCGGGGAGCTGTTTTTT. It translates to CASSLMYTGELFF.

The CDR3 protein is CASTRLAYEQYF. The DNA for the CDR3 is TGTGCCAGCACCAGACTAGCGTACGAGCAGTACTTC. This chain joins TRBV13 and TRBJ2-7; 8 bases are a match to TRBD2. Germline trimming cut 7 bases from V and 4 bases from J; bases unmatched to any gene: 3. CDR3 size: 12 residues. Germline loops: CDR1 PRHDT, CDR2 FYEKMQ (reference sequence).

V and J are TRBV4-3 and TRBJ1-2, with TRBD1 matching over 7 bases. V lost 1 base to trimming and J lost 5 bases; unmatched junction nucleotides: 4. CDR1 and CDR2 from the germline V gene are LGHNA and YSLEER. The CDR3 contains 14 residues. The CDR3 bases are TGCGCCAGCAGCCAAGGACAGGGACAGTATGGCTACACCTTC. Translation: CASSQGQGQYGYTF.

The genes are TRBV7-9 and TRBJ2-3, with 9 bases identical to TRBD1. The germline V gene encodes CDR1 SEHNR and CDR2 FQNEAQ (reference sequence). This CDR3 region has 16 residues. With 3 bases clipped from V and 4 bases from J, the junction kept 8 bases outside the gene matches. The CDR3 DNA reads TGTGCCAGCAGCTTCACAGGGGGCCAGGGGGCAGATACGCAGTATTTT. Translated: CASSFTGGQGADTQYF.

This clonotype was counted only a few times. The gene calls are TRBV9 and TRBJ2-1, with TRBD2 matching over 8 bases. The length of the CDR3 is 13 residues. The V and J ends lost 2 bases and 8 bases, in that order; junction bases with no gene match: 3. In germline, CDR1 is SGDLS, CDR2 YYNGEE. The CDR3 bases are TGTGCCAGCAGCGTTTGGCGGGAGGATGAGCAGTTCTTC. This codes for CASSVWREDEQFF. Full variable domain (missing parts from reference TRBV9 and TRBJ2-1): DSGVTQTPKHLITATGQRVTLRCSPRSGDLSVYWYQQSLDQGLQFLIQYYNGEERAKGNILERFSAQQFPDLHSELNLSSLELGDSALYFCASSVWREDEQFFGPGTRLTVL.

The chain is built from TRBV5-1 and TRBJ2-7; TRBD1 aligns across 8 bases. This CDR3 region has 14 residues. Looked up from germline, CDR1 is SGHRS and CDR2 is YFSETQ. V trimming: 1 base; J trimming: 5 bases; junction bases outside the gene matches: 5. Here the CDR3 reads CASSLSGTGNEQYF. In DNA form, the CDR3 reads TGCGCCAGCAGCTTGAGTGGGACAGGCAACGAGCAGTACTTC. Full variable domain (rest looked up from reference TRBV5-1 and TRBJ2-7): KAGVTQTPRYLIKTRGQQVTLSCSPISGHRSVSWYQQTPGQGLQFLFEYFSETQRNKGNFPGRFSGRQFSNSRSEMNVSTLELGDSALYLCASSLSGTGNEQYFGPGTRLTVT.

This clonotype was seen a few times. This chain uses TRBV4-2 with TRBJ1-2, with TRBD1 matching 7 bases. The germline V gene has CDR1 LGHNA and CDR2 YNFKEQ. V lost 0 bases to trimming and J lost 3 bases; unmatched junction nucleotides: 13. The CDR3 extends over 18 amino acids. The CDR3 region has the DNA TGTGCCAGCAGCCAAGAAATAGGACGAACAGGGGTCGACTATGGCTACACCTTC. Translating it yields CASSQEIGRTGVDYGYTF.

This clonotype was detected many times. The chain recombines TRBV6-1 with TRBJ1-5; weak D call: TRBD1 (6 bases). The V gene lost 6 bases and the J gene lost 0 bases, with 18 bases spanning the gap. The CDR3 covers 17 residues. Germline-derived CDR1 and CDR2 are MNHNS and SASEGT. The CDR3 nucleotides are TGTGCCAGCAGGGATACAGGGACACCGTTTAGCAATCAGCCCCAGCATTTT. Its translation is CASRDTGTPFSNQPQHF.

The rearrangement links TRBV7-2 to TRBJ1-2, with 7 bases identical to TRBD1. There are 15 residues in the CDR3. The germline gives CDR1 SGHTA, CDR2 FQGNSA. With V trimmed by 6 bases and J by 5 bases, 12 bases remained unmatched. This CDR3 reads CASRQTTGKWYGYTF. CDR3 bases: TGTGCCAGCAGACAAACGACAGGGAAATGGTATGGCTACACCTTC.

This clonotype came up many times. The rearrangement joins TRBV7-8 to TRBJ2-1; no firm D call. The CDR3 length is 13 residues. V lost 0 bases and J 4 bases, leaving 4 bases between the germline ends. Per the germline V gene, CDR1 is SGHVS and CDR2 is FQNEAQ. The CDR3 is CASSLALYNEQFF. The CDR3, as DNA: TGTGCCAGCAGCTTAGCCCTATACAATGAGCAGTTCTTC.

The chain links TRBV6-5 to TRBJ1-2; D is undetermined. CDR3 length equals 15 residues. The V end was cut by 0 bases, the J end by 4 bases, with 12 bases between. Germline V gene lookup returns CDR1 MNHEY and CDR2 SVGAGI. CDR3 loop: CASSYSIQSSYGYTF. The CDR3 bases are TGTGCCAGCAGTTACTCGATTCAGTCCTCCTATGGCTACACCTTC.

The gene calls are TRBV4-2 and TRBJ2-7; D uncertain. Trimming left V 0 bases short and J 2 bases short, with 8 bases between. The CDR3 runs to 14 residues. Germline CDR1 and CDR2: LGHNA and YNFKEQ. The CDR3 DNA reads as TGTGCCAGCAGCCAAGACGGAACGACCTACGAGCAGTACTTC. Translation: CASSQDGTTYEQYF.

This clonotype was counted between two and nine times. The J gene is TRBJ2-1, the V gene TRBV4-3; D might be TRBD1 (5 bases). There are 16 residues in the CDR3. CDR1 and CDR2 (germline): LGHNA, YSLEER. V lost 4 bases and J lost 0, with 13 bases in between. As DNA, the CDR3 is TGCGCCAGCAGCCGCGTGGGGCGGATCTCCTACAATGAGCAGTTCTTC. Translating it yields CASSRVGRISYNEQFF.

This sequence joins TRBV7-3 and TRBJ2-2; no definite D call. The CDR3 covers 14 residues. V was shortened by 1 base and J by 4 bases, with 7 bases between the two germline ends. Germline V gene data show CDR1 as SGHTA and CDR2 as FQGTGA. CDR3 sequence reads: CASSLNGRTGELFF. The DNA for the CDR3 is TGTGCCAGCAGCTTAAATGGGCGCACCGGGGAGCTGTTTTTT.

This clonotype has just a few counts. The chain links TRBV4-3 to TRBJ2-7; D is uncertain. The germline V gene encodes CDR1 LGHNA and CDR2 YSLEER. V lost 0 bases and J 0 bases, leaving 12 bases between the germline ends. CDR3 length equals 16 residues. CDR3 sequence: CASSQDLTVSSYEQYF. In nucleotides, the CDR3 is TGCGCCAGCAGCCAAGATTTAACAGTGTCCTCCTACGAGCAGTACTTC.

This clonotype was found many times. The chain joins TRBV7-2 to TRBJ2-3; the D gene is possibly TRBD2 (5 bases). Trimming removed 5 bases at V and 0 bases at J, with 12 bases between. Per the germline V gene, CDR1 is SGHTA and CDR2 is FQGNSA. The length of the CDR3 is 15 residues. The CDR3 DNA is TGTGCCAGCAGCCGGACTCCGTCTAGCACAGATACGCAGTATTTT. Protein sequence: CASSRTPSSTDTQYF. The whole variable domain, remainder taken from reference TRBV7-2 and TRBJ2-3, is GAGVSQSPSNKVTEKGKDVELRCDPISGHTALYWYRQSLGQGLEFLIYFQGNSAPDKSGLPSDRFSAERTGGSVSTLTIQRTQQEDSAVYLCASSRTPSSTDTQYFGPGTRLTVL.

This clonotype was counted at least ten times. The V call is TRBV4-2, the J call TRBJ1-5; weak D call: TRBD1 (6 bases). The germline V gene has CDR1 LGHNA and CDR2 YNFKEQ. This CDR3 has 15 residues. The V end lost 0 bases, the J end lost 4 bases, and 10 bases lay between the germline ends. CDR3 DNA sequence: TGTGCCAGCAGCCAAGAGCGGACAGTAAATCAGCCCCAGCATTTT. Translated, it gives CASSQERTVNQPQHF.

This clonotype was detected a few times. The chain employs TRBV9 and TRBJ1-5; possible D gene TRBD1, 5 bases. The CDR3 is 13 amino acids. Germline loops: CDR1 SGDLS, CDR2 YYNGEE. The V end was cut by 0 bases, the J end by 10 bases, with 11 bases between. CDR3 nucleotide sequence: TGTGCCAGCAGCGTAGGGGGGGATGCCCCCCAGCATTTT. Translated, it gives CASSVGGDAPQHF.

V usage is TRBV20-1 and J usage is TRBJ2-1, with D uncertain. The V and J ends lost 0 bases and 1 base respectively, with 7 bases between them. The CDR3 covers 14 residues. CDR1 is DFQATT, CDR2 SNEGSKA, per germline (reference sequence). The DNA for the CDR3 is TGCAGTGCTAGAGAGTCGGTTTCCTACAATGAGCAGTTCTTC. Its translation: CSARESVSYNEQFF.

This clonotype has only a few counts. The chain couples TRBV4-1 to TRBJ2-5, with 8 bases matching TRBD1. V was clipped by 6 bases and J by 7 bases; unmatched bases: 13. The CDR3 is 15 amino acids. The germline V gene encodes CDR1 MGHRA and CDR2 YSYEKL. CDR3 coding DNA: TGCGCCAGCAGTCAAATAGGGACAGGTGATAGGACCCAGTACTTC. Its protein product is CASSQIGTGDRTQYF.

This clonotype turned up a few times. V gene TRBV29-1 combines with J gene TRBJ1-1; D gene uncertain. V was trimmed by 1 base and J by 6 bases, leaving 6 bases between them. The CDR3 runs 11 residues. Germline CDR1 SQVTM, CDR2 ANQGSEA. CDR3: CSVEAAAEAFF. The CDR3 DNA reads TGCAGCGTTGAAGCAGCGGCTGAAGCTTTCTTT.

The V and J genes are TRBV4-1 and TRBJ2-7; 9 nucleotides match TRBD2. The CDR3 has 13 residues. V dropped 4 bases and J dropped 6; count of bases not matched to a gene: 4. CDR1 and CDR2 (germline): MGHRA, YSYEKL. CDR3 loop: CASSPRAGGEQYF. The CDR3 DNA is TGCGCCAGCAGCCCTCGAGCGGGAGGCGAGCAGTACTTC.

This clonotype has just a few counts. The V gene is TRBV28, the J gene TRBJ2-4, with a possible D match to TRBD1 (5 bases). The CDR3 length is 14 residues. Deletions cut 5 bases from V and 0 bases from J, with 8 bases between. In germline, CDR1 is MDHEN, CDR2 SYDVKM. CDR3 coding DNA: TGTGCCAGCAGTCGCAGGGTAGCCAAAAACATTCAGTACTTC. Protein sequence: CASSRRVAKNIQYF.

This clonotype has at least ten counts. The chain joins TRBV21-1 to TRBJ2-6; TRBD1, the table's D call, was not compared with the DNA. TRBV21-1 is termed a pseudogene. CDR3 length: 17 residues. The CDR3 coding sequence is TGTGCCAGCAGCAAAGGATTGATGGGCGCTGGGGCCAACGTCCTGACTTTC. It yields the protein CASSKGLMGAGANVLTF.

This clonotype has only a few counts. The chain uses TRBV28 and TRBJ2-3; a possible D gene is TRBD2 (5 bases). This CDR3 is 13 amino acids long. Trimming took 6 bases from V and 2 from J, leaving 9 bases between them. Germline V gene data show CDR1 as MDHEN and CDR2 as SYDVKM. The CDR3 nucleotides are TGTGCCAGCAGGGAGGTAGACACAGATACGCAGTATTTT. Translated: CASREVDTDTQYF. The variable domain in full, completed from reference TRBV28 and TRBJ2-3, reads DVKVTQSSRYLVKRTGEKVFLECVQDMDHENMFWYRQDPGLGLRLIYFSYDVKMKEKGDIPEGYSVSREKKERFSLILESASTNQTSMYLCASREVDTDTQYFGPGTRLTVL.

This clonotype was found a few times. The chain couples TRBV4-2 to TRBJ1-1; 9 nucleotides line up with TRBD1. CDR3 length: 14 residues. Germline loops: CDR1 LGHNA, CDR2 YNFKEQ. V gave up 7 bases and J gave up 8 bases; unmatched junction bases: 11. The CDR3 DNA follows: TGTGCCAGCAACTCGGACAGGGGTTTGGGGGAAGCTTTCTTT. It codes for CASNSDRGLGEAFF.

The rearrangement links TRBV19 to TRBJ1-2, with 7 bases fitting TRBD1. CDR3 size: 15 residues. Trimming cost V 7 bases and J 2 bases; bases outside gene matches: 10. Per the germline V gene, CDR1 is LNHDA and CDR2 is SQIVND (reference sequence). The CDR3 here is CASTSQGESNYGYTF. The CDR3 nucleotides are TGTGCCAGTACCTCGCAGGGGGAATCGAACTATGGCTACACCTTC.

In its sample, this clonotype was seen many times. The chain joins TRBV7-3 to TRBJ2-6; D not resolved. From germline, CDR1 is SGHTA and CDR2 FQGTGA. V dropped 5 bases and J dropped 2 bases, with 4 bases sitting between them. The CDR3 is 13 residues long. The CDR3 nucleotides are TGTGCCAGCAGCCCGCCTGGGGCCAACGTCCTGACTTTC. Amino acids: CASSPPGANVLTF.

The chain joins TRBV12-3 or TRBV12-4 to TRBJ2-3, with D perhaps TRBD2 (6 bases). V lost 6 bases and J lost 2, with 12 bases in between. The CDR3 loop spans 14 amino acids. The CDR3 loop reads CASRVGGNTDTQYF. In DNA form, the CDR3 reads TGTGCCAGCAGGGTTGGGGGGAACACAGATACGCAGTATTTT.